Listed below are T cell receptor beta chains from one sample, sequenced in a study of blood T cell repertoires in COVID-19. Clones were sequenced by immunoSEQ multiplex PCR, and TCRdb holds only the in-frame ones, with some missing. The data show over 250,000 clones, 88% seen once. The specimen was PBMCs or T cells enriched from blood (not recorded which). Every receptor here comes from a woman younger than 45 who had recovered from COVID-19. CDR3s include the opening cysteine and the closing phenylalanine or tryptophan. A D gene is named only where the DNA matches it firmly. Expanded clones are given a class, and other clones once, few, many or no size at all.

CDR3 length	J gene	V gene	D gene	clone size	CDR3 DNA	CDR3 protein
15	TRBJ2-5	TRBV7-9	TRBD1	-	TGTGCCAGCAGCTTAGTCGGGACAGGAGGAGAGACCCAGTACTTC	CASSLVGTGGETQYF
16	TRBJ2-1	TRBV5-5	-	-	TGTGCCAGCAGCCTGGAACAGGGAGGGTACTACAATGAGCAGTTCTTC	CASSLEQGGYYNEQFF
16	TRBJ1-1	TRBV3-1/TRBV3-2	TRBD1	once	TGTGCCAGCAGCCAGGGCAGGGGGCGAGTAAACACTGAAGCTTTCTTT	CASSQGRGRVNTEAFF
12	TRBJ1-5	TRBV29-1	-	-	TGCAGCGCAGGAGGGGAAAATCAGCCCCAGCATTTT	CSAGGENQPQHF
13	TRBJ1-1	TRBV19	TRBD1	-	TGTGCCAGTAGTATTGACAGGGAGACTGAAGCTTTCTTT	CASSIDRETEAFF
15	TRBJ1-1	TRBV19	-	-	TGTGCCAGTAGTATAGAAGGGGCTCTGAACACTGAAGCTTTCTTT	CASSIEGALNTEAFF
15	TRBJ1-3	TRBV4-1	-	-	TGCGCCAGCAGCCAGCCCACTACGGGGGGAAACACCATATATTTT	CASSQPTTGGNTIYF
15	TRBJ2-2	TRBV10-3	TRBD1	-	TGTGCCATCACGGCGGGACAGGGGGTTACCGGGGAGCTGTTTTTT	CAITAGQGVTGELFF
13	TRBJ1-2	TRBV13	-	-	TGTGCCAGCAGTCAAACAGGATACTATGGCTACACCTTC	CASSQTGYYGYTF
17	TRBJ1-2	TRBV4-1	-	-	TGCGCCAGCAGCCAAGATAGGAACAGGGCGAACCTCTATGGCTACACCTTC	CASSQDRNRANLYGYTF
14	TRBJ2-1	TRBV11-2	-	-	TGTGCCAGCAGCTTAGCCTCCCTATACAATGAGCAGTTCTTC	CASSLASLYNEQFF
16	TRBJ1-1	TRBV18	-	-	TGTGCCAGCTCACCTAGAGACAGGATCATGAACACTGAAGCTTTCTTT	CASSPRDRIMNTEAFF
16	TRBJ2-1	TRBV11-2	TRBD2	once	TGTGCCAGCAGCCCCTATCTAGCGGGGGCTTTTAATGAGCAGTTCTTC	CASSPYLAGAFNEQFF
13	TRBJ1-5	TRBV19	-	-	TGTGCCAGTAGTATAAGAGAACAGACACTCCAGCATTTT	CASSIREQTLQHF
15	TRBJ2-1	TRBV6-5	TRBD2	-	TGTGCCAGCAGCCCACTAGCGGGGCCGGGCAATGAGCAGTTCTTC	CASSPLAGPGNEQFF
18	TRBJ2-7	TRBV5-6	TRBD1	-	TGTGCCAGCAGCTTTGGCCTGCGTTCGCCGACAGGGGCTTACGAGCAGTACTTC	CASSFGLRSPTGAYEQYF
16	TRBJ2-1	TRBV19	TRBD2	once	TGTGCCAGTAGCATCCTAGCGGGAGTAAATTACAATGAGCAGTTCTTC	CASSILAGVNYNEQFF
17	TRBJ2-4	TRBV7-2	TRBD1	-	TGTGCCAGCAGCTTCGCCGGGACAGGGGTTACCAAAAACATTCAGTACTTC	CASSFAGTGVTKNIQYF
14	TRBJ1-1	TRBV19	-	-	TGTGCCAGTAGTATCCCGGGGTGGCTCTCTGAAGCTTTCTTT	CASSIPGWLSEAFF
16	TRBJ1-3	TRBV15	-	-	TGTGCCACCAGCAGAGATCCTGGAGGGGATGGAAACACCATATATTTT	CATSRDPGGDGNTIYF
14	TRBJ2-3	TRBV7-2	-	-	TGTGCCAGCAGCTTAGCTTTCCTAGCGGATACGCAGTATTTT	CASSLAFLADTQYF
14	TRBJ1-2	TRBV2	-	-	TGTGCCAGCAGGACTCCGGGGGGGACCTATGGCTACACCTTC	CASRTPGGTYGYTF
17	TRBJ2-1	TRBV19	TRBD2	-	TGTGCCACCCGGAGCGGGAGGGCCTCTCCCCCCGCCAATGAGCAGTTCTTC	CATRSGRASPPANEQFF
18	TRBJ2-1	TRBV21-1	-	-	TGTGCCAGCAGCAAAGGCCTCACCGGGACAGGGGGTATGGATGAGCAGTTCTTC	CASSKGLTGTGGMDEQFF
15	TRBJ2-7	TRBV6-5	-	-	TGTGCCAGCGAACGATCTCGAATAGAGTCCTACGAGCAGTACTTC	CASERSRIESYEQYF
12	TRBJ1-3	TRBV29-1	-	once	TGCAGCGCACGACAGGAGGGAAACACCATATATTTT	CSARQEGNTIYF
13	TRBJ2-5	TRBV7-9	-	once	TGTGCCAGCAGCTTACGCCAGGAAGAGACCCAGTACTTC	CASSLRQEETQYF